This T cell receptor (beta chain) was identified in a study of blood T cell repertoires in COVID-19. Overall study: Sites in the United States, Italy and Spain provided acute and convalescent COVID-19 samples. In each case, the material was cDNA or gDNA derived from T cells, B-cell-depleted T cells, or PBMCs.

Original processing methods: The authors estimated nucleated cell counts from reference gene primer amplification. Sequenced by immunoSEQ multiplex PCR; TCRdb stores in-frame clones only, minus some. V and J calls and clone size are those listed in that table; D and trimming were worked out from the DNA. Altogether some 99,000 clones are present, approximately 84% being singletons, with the ten largest covering 6.6%. The germline V and J ends were trimmed by 0 bases and 5 bases, with 13 bases remaining between them. The CDR3 is 15 residues long. Germline-derived CDR1 and CDR2 are LNHNV and YYDKDF (reference sequence).

Sequenced: peripheral blood. This chain joins TRBV15 and TRBJ1-2; D uncertain. The clonotype comes from a woman between 50 and 59 years old with acute or convalescent COVID-19. The DNA of the CDR3 is TGTGCCACCAGCAGAGATCTCGAATGGAGTTATGGCTACACCTTC. It yields the protein CATSRDLEWSYGYTF. Full variable domain (missing parts from reference TRBV15 and TRBJ1-2): DAMVIQNPRYQVTQFGKPVTLSCSQTLNHNVMYWYQQKSSQAPKLLFHYYDKDFNNEADTPDNFQSRRPNTSFCFLDIRSPGLGDTAMYLCATSRDLEWSYGYTFGSGTRLTVV.